A selection of T cell receptor beta chains follows, all from one sample in a study of shared clonotypes between healthy human individuals. Produced via immunoSEQ multiplex PCR; TCRdb's table is partial and in-frame only. The sample carries millions of clones, roughly 96% recorded once. Sequences were obtained from naive CD4+ T cells sorted from blood. Every receptor here comes from a man between 18 and 29 years old in good health. The CDR3 runs from the conserved cysteine through the conserved F or W. D genes are given only for firm matches. The size of a clone is reported for some rows only, either as once, few or many, or as a class for expanded clones.

>NA|TRBJ2-3|TRBV2|NA
TGTGCCAGCAGTGAAGCGGACCGGACGCAGTATTTT
CASSEADRTQYF
>TRBD1|TRBJ1-5|TRBV27|once
TGTGCCAGCAGGCCCGACAGGGGAGGTCAGCCCCAGCATTTT
CASRPDRGGQPQHF
>NA|TRBJ1-5|TRBV6-4|NA
TGTGCCAGCAGCCACGAGACTCAGCCCCAGCATTTT
CASSHETQPQHF
>TRBD1|TRBJ2-1|TRBV5-4|NA
TGTGCCAGCAGCCTCCGGGACAGGGAAAACAATGAGCAGTTCTTC
CASSLRDRENNEQFF
>TRBD1|TRBJ2-1|TRBV2|NA
TGTGCCAGCAGGGTGGCAGGGGGTCTTGTCAATGAGCAGTTCTTC
CASRVAGGLVNEQFF
>TRBD1|TRBJ2-1|TRBV7-2|NA
TGTGCCAGCAGCTTAGTTGGGACAGGAATCTATGAGCAGTTCTTC
CASSLVGTGIYEQFF
>TRBD1|TRBJ2-7|TRBV5-4|NA
TGTGCCAGCAGCAAAAGGACAGGGGGCTCGCCTTTCTACGAGCAGTACTTC
CASSKRTGGSPFYEQYF
>NA|TRBJ1-6|TRBV7-2|NA
TGTGCCAGCAGCTTAGGCGGGACGGTGATCAATTCACCCCTCCACTTT
CASSLGGTVINSPLHF
>NA|TRBJ2-3|TRBV7-6|NA
TGTGCCAGCAGCTTAGGTCGACTACCAGATACGCAGTATTTT
CASSLGRLPDTQYF
>TRBD2|TRBJ2-3|TRBV5-1|once
TGCGCCAGCAGCTTCTGGCCCACGTCCGGGACTAGCGGGGGACGGGGCACAGATACGCAGTATTTT
CASSFWPTSGTSGGRGTDTQYF
>TRBD1|TRBJ1-1|TRBV7-9|NA
TGTGCCAGCAGCGGTTTAGGACAGGCGTTGGCTGAAGCTTTCTTT
CASSGLGQALAEAFF
>NA|TRBJ2-3|TRBV28|NA
TGTGCCAGCAGTTCCTGGGTACGGTCAGGGGACCTTAGCACAGATACGCAGTATTTT
CASSSWVRSGDLSTDTQYF
>NA|TRBJ2-1|TRBV5-1|NA
TGCGCCAGCAGCCGGAGCGCGGGGGCCGATGAGCAGTTCTTC
CASSRSAGADEQFF
>TRBD2|TRBJ2-1|TRBV29-1|NA
TGCAGCGTTGATTCCAGCGGGAGTCGGGTGGAGTTCTTC
CSVDSSGSRVEFF
>NA|TRBJ1-3|TRBV7-2|NA
TGTGCCAGCAGCTTAGATTTAAACACCATATATTTT
CASSLDLNTIYF
>TRBD2|TRBJ2-7|TRBV5-4|NA
TGTGCCAGCAGCTCGATCAAGCGGGAGGGCCGAGCCGAGCAGTACTTC
CASSSIKREGRAEQYF
>NA|TRBJ1-3|TRBV2|NA
TGTGCCAGCAGGCCAAACAGATCTGGAAACACCATATATTTT
CASRPNRSGNTIYF
>NA|TRBJ2-7|TRBV27|NA
TGTGCCAGCAGTAGATCGATGGGAGAGCAGTACTTC
CASSRSMGEQYF
>NA|TRBJ1-1|TRBV7-9|NA
TGTGCCAGCAGCCCGACAGTAGGGACTGAAGCTTTCTTT
CASSPTVGTEAFF
>NA|TRBJ2-3|TRBV30|NA
TGTGCCTGGAGTGTACATTCCCCAGATACGCAGTATTTT
CAWSVHSPDTQYF
>NA|TRBJ1-1|TRBV6-5|NA
TGTGCCAGCGAGTTATCAATGAACACTGAAGCTTTCTTT
CASELSMNTEAFF
>TRBD1|TRBJ2-2|TRBV30|NA
TGTGCCTGCCCTGGACAGGGGGGGAACACCGGGGAGCTGTTTTTT
CACPGQGGNTGELFF
>TRBD1|TRBJ2-7|TRBV4-1|NA
TGCGCCAGCAGCCGAGGACAGGTCTACGAGCAGTACTTC
CASSRGQVYEQYF
>NA|TRBJ1-5|TRBV10-3|NA
TGTGCCATCCGACAAGACCAATATCAGCCCCAGCATTTT
CAIRQDQYQPQHF
>TRBD1|TRBJ1-3|TRBV6-5|NA
TGTGCCAGCAGTTACGGAGGGACAGAAAACACCATATATTTT
CASSYGGTENTIYF
>NA|TRBJ2-2|TRBV7-9|NA
TGTGCCAGCAGCTTACGACAGGATCTGGCCGGGGAGCTGTTTTTT
CASSLRQDLAGELFF
>NA|TRBJ2-1|TRBV11-2|NA
TGTGCCAGCAGCCCTACCGACAGGCGGGGCAATGAGCAGTTCTTC
CASSPTDRRGNEQFF
>NA|TRBJ1-3|TRBV15|NA
TGTGCCACCAGCAGAGATATCACAAACTCTGGAAACACCATATATTTT
CATSRDITNSGNTIYF
>NA|TRBJ2-7|TRBV30|NA
TGTGCCTGGAGGAGGGAGTACGAGCAGTACTTC
CAWRREYEQYF
>TRBD2|TRBJ2-1|TRBV7-9|NA
TGTGCCAGCAGCCAGACCAGGGGGCTTGGGACTAGCGGGCAGTTCTTC
CASSQTRGLGTSGQFF
>NA|TRBJ2-1|TRBV20-1|NA
TGCAGTGCTAGGAGCTACAATGAGCAGTTCTTC
CSARSYNEQFF
>NA|TRBJ1-5|TRBV28|once
TGTGCCAGCTCTGGGGACTATAGCAATCAGCCCCAGCATTTT
CASSGDYSNQPQHF
>NA|TRBJ2-3|TRBV5-6|NA
TGTGCCAGCAGCTTGGCCGTCCTCGAGCAGTATTTT
CASSLAVLEQYF
>NA|TRBJ1-5|TRBV5-1|NA
TGCGCCAGCAGCTTGGCCGTGAATCAGCCCCAGCATTTT
CASSLAVNQPQHF
>NA|TRBJ2-4|TRBV4-1|NA
TGCGCCAGCAGCCAAGATCTGACAGTAAACATTCAGTACTTC
CASSQDLTVNIQYF
>NA|TRBJ1-1|TRBV25-1|once
TGTGCCAGCAGTGTCAGTCAGCCCATGAACACTGAAGCTTTCTTT
CASSVSQPMNTEAFF
>NA|TRBJ1-1|TRBV18|NA
TGTGCCAGCTCACCACCAACAGGGTCAGGAACTGAAGCTTTCTTT
CASSPPTGSGTEAFF
>TRBD2|TRBJ2-5|TRBV5-4|NA
TGTGCCAGCAGCTTGCGGTCTAGCGGGGGGCAAGAGACCCAGTACTTC
CASSLRSSGGQETQYF
>NA|TRBJ1-2|TRBV9|NA
TGTGCCAGCAGCGTAGGCCCGACAGGATCTGATGGCTACACCTTC
CASSVGPTGSDGYTF
>NA|TRBJ2-1|TRBV6-1|once
TGTGCCAGCAGTGAAGTCGCACCCGAGCAGTTCTTC
CASSEVAPEQFF
>NA|TRBJ1-2|TRBV11-2|NA
TGTGCCAGCAGCTCTGACAGGACGTCCGGCTACACCTTC
CASSSDRTSGYTF
>NA|TRBJ2-1|TRBV5-6|NA
TGTGCCAGCAGCTTGCCCCCCCAGCCTTCCTACAATGAGCAGTTCTTC
CASSLPPQPSYNEQFF
>NA|TRBJ1-6|TRBV6-6|NA
TGTGCCAGCAGTTACTCAGACCTGGCGGGTTCACCCCTCCACTTT
CASSYSDLAGSPLHF
>NA|TRBJ2-7|TRBV5-4|NA
TGTGCCAGCAGCTTTGGGACGGACCCCTACGAGCAGTACTTC
CASSFGTDPYEQYF